A single sample is the source of the 23 T cell receptor beta chains below, sequenced in a study of blood T cell repertoires in COVID-19. Generated by immunoSEQ multiplex PCR, the TCRdb table keeps only in-frame clones and is missing some. The top ten hold around 3% of the sample, which has about 250,000 clones, roughly 85% seen once. The sample was peripheral blood. The receptors shown here come from a man between 18 and 29 years old with active or convalescent COVID-19.

V usage is TRBV11-2 and J usage is TRBJ1-1; D is ambiguous. Germline V gives CDR1 SGHAT, CDR2 FQNNGV. V lost 1 base and J 1 base, leaving 7 bases between the germline ends. The CDR3 is 14 amino acids. CDR3 nucleotides: TGTGCCAGCAGCTTAGGGCTCAAGAACACTGAAGCTTTCTTT. Its protein is CASSLGLKNTEAFF. Filled out from reference TRBV11-2 and TRBJ1-1, the complete variable domain reads EAGVAQSPRYKIIEKRQSVAFWCNPISGHATLYWYQQILGQGPKLLIQFQNNGVVDDSQLPKDRFSAERLKGVDSTLKIQPAKLEDSAVYLCASSLGLKNTEAFFGQGTRLTVV.

The chain's CDR3 is CASSLQALGEQFF. The CDR3 region has the DNA TGTGCCAGCAGCCTCCAGGCCTTGGGTGAGCAGTTCTTC. The chain carries TRBV3-1 (or the pseudogene TRBV3-2) and TRBJ2-1; D gene unclear. The V and J ends lost 4 bases and 9 bases respectively, with 13 bases between them. Per the germline V gene, CDR1 is LGHDT and CDR2 is YNNKEL (reference sequence). The CDR3 is 13 residues long.

The gene calls are TRBV18 and TRBJ2-4, with 12 bases matching TRBD1. V trimming: 6 bases; J trimming: 7 bases; junction bases outside the gene matches: 7. Germline assignment: CDR1 KGHSH and CDR2 LQKENI. This CDR3 region has 15 residues. The CDR3 region has the DNA TGTGCCAGCTCGCCGGGACAGGGGGCACTCAACATTCAGTACTTC. This gives the protein CASSPGQGALNIQYF.

The CDR3 nucleotides read TGTGCCTGGAGTGTACGGAAGCGGGAGGGCCCCGAGCAGTACTTC. As protein: CAWSVRKREGPEQYF. The chain is built from TRBV30 and TRBJ2-7; TRBD2 matches at 10 bases. V shed 0 bases, J shed 6 bases, and the junction held 8 bases outside the gene matches. CDR3 size: 15 residues. Germline V lookup: CDR1 GTSNPN, CDR2 SVGIG (reference sequence).

This sequence joins TRBV5-1 and TRBJ2-7; D might be TRBD1 (5 bases). With 9 bases removed from V and 5 bases from J, the gap between germline ends came to 18 bases. Germline CDR1 is SGHRS and CDR2 is YFSETQ. The CDR3 consists of 13 residues. CDR3 coding DNA: TGCGCCACGAAGGGTCAGGGCCGGGACGAGCAGTACTTC. The encoded protein is CATKGQGRDEQYF.

This clone was counted between two and nine times. V usage is TRBV24-1 and J usage is TRBJ2-1; no reliable D call. The ends were cut back, 7 bases at V and 7 bases at J, with 10 bases in the middle. Germline CDR1 reads KGHDR; CDR2 reads SFDVKD. The CDR3 extends over 12 amino acids. In DNA, the CDR3 is TGTGCCACCAGGGGCTGGTTGAATGAGCAGTTCTTC. This translates into CATRGWLNEQFF.

This clone appeared a single time. This rearrangement joins TRBV7-2 to TRBJ1-3; possible D gene TRBD1, 5 bases. The CDR3 consists of 13 residues. V was trimmed by 5 bases and J by 4 bases, leaving 9 bases between them. Looked up from germline, CDR1 is SGHTA and CDR2 is FQGNSA. The CDR3 nucleotides read TGTGCCAGCAGCACCAAGGGGGGAAACACCATATATTTT. The encoded protein is CASSTKGGNTIYF.

This clone was seen once. The same CDR3 can be traced to other DNA sequences in this sample. V gene TRBV7-2 combines with J gene TRBJ2-5; D gene uncertain. The CDR3 spans 11 residues. The germline CDR1 and CDR2 sequences are SGHTA and FQGNSA. The V end was cut by 6 bases, the J end by 5 bases, with 7 bases between. The DNA for the CDR3 is TGTGCCAGCAGTCCGTCGGAGACCCAGTACTTC. Amino acids: CASSPSETQYF. Full variable domain (missing parts from reference TRBV7-2 and TRBJ2-5): GAGVSQSPSNKVTEKGKDVELRCDPISGHTALYWYRQSLGQGLEFLIYFQGNSAPDKSGLPSDRFSAERTGGSVSTLTIQRTQQEDSAVYLCASSPSETQYFGPGTRLLVL.

The V gene is TRBV6-5, the J gene TRBJ1-2, with a tentative D call TRBD1 (6 bases). Germline values: CDR1 MNHEY, CDR2 SVGAGI. The CDR3 covers 16 residues. V was pared by 2 bases and J by 7 bases, with 20 bases between. Here the CDR3 reads CASSYAGGRGSRGYTF. In nucleotides, the CDR3 is TGTGCCAGCAGTTACGCTGGGGGCAGGGGATCGCGTGGCTACACCTTC.

This clone turned up a few times. The V gene is TRBV3-1 (or the pseudogene TRBV3-2), the J gene TRBJ2-7; D is perhaps TRBD1 (6 bases). The length of the CDR3 is 14 residues. Trimming pared 1 base from V and 3 bases from J, leaving 10 bases between. CDR1 is LGHDT and CDR2 is YNNKEL in the germline V gene (reference sequence). In DNA form, the CDR3 reads TGTGCCAGCAGCCAAGGGAAGGGGGACTACGAGCAGTACTTC. This codes for CASSQGKGDYEQYF.

This sequence joins TRBV7-9 and TRBJ2-1; D is possibly TRBD1 (6 bases). Per germline, CDR1 SEHNR and CDR2 FQNEAQ (reference sequence). This CDR3 is 13 amino acids long. The V gene lost 3 bases and the J gene lost 7 bases, with 10 bases spanning the gap. CDR3 in DNA: TGTGCCAGCAGCTTCAACAGGGAAAATGAGCAGTTCTTC. This translates into CASSFNRENEQFF.

This chain joins TRBV27 and TRBJ2-1; 9 nucleotides line up with TRBD1. Germline lookup yields CDR1 MNHEY and CDR2 SMNVEV (reference sequence). This CDR3 region has 19 residues. The V and J ends lost 3 bases and 0 bases, in that order; junction bases with no gene match: 12. The CDR3: CASSFYYQTGGASYNEQFF. DNA for the CDR3: TGTGCCAGCAGTTTCTACTACCAAACAGGGGGCGCCTCCTACAATGAGCAGTTCTTC.

The genes are TRBV20-1 and TRBJ2-7, with D perhaps matching TRBD2 (6 bases). This CDR3 spans 12 amino acids. Between the trimmed V and J ends, which lost 3 bases and 6 bases, there was a span of 12 bases. Germline V gives CDR1 DFQATT, CDR2 SNEGSKA (reference sequence). The CDR3 is CSASVTRAEQYF. DNA of the CDR3: TGCAGTGCTAGTGTGACTAGGGCCGAGCAGTACTTC.

This chain joins TRBV18 and TRBJ1-2; 8 nucleotides align to TRBD1. The CDR3 covers 15 residues. V was pared by 1 base and J by 1 base, with 2 bases of the junction left unmatched. CDR1 and CDR2 (germline): KGHSH, LQKENI. The CDR3 bases are TGTGCCAGCTCACCACAACAGGGGGATAACTATGGCTACACCTTC. Protein: CASSPQQGDNYGYTF.

J is TRBJ2-3 and V is TRBV6-1; 8 positions agree with TRBD1. CDR1 is MNHNS, CDR2 SASEGT, per germline. This CDR3 spans 17 amino acids. The V segment lost 4 bases and the J segment 0 bases; nucleotides outside the gene matches: 9. The CDR3 region has the DNA TGTGCCAGCAGTGTGATTCGGACAGGGATTAGCACAGATACGCAGTATTTT. Encoded protein: CASSVIRTGISTDTQYF.

This rearrangement joins TRBV6-5 to TRBJ1-5, with D possibly being TRBD1 (6 bases). Trimming cost V 5 bases and J 6 bases, with 17 bases left between them. The length of the CDR3 is 15 residues. From germline, CDR1 is MNHEY and CDR2 SVGAGI. The DNA for the CDR3 is TGTGCCAGCAGTCCCGTCGGGGGGGCCCGTCAGCCCCAGCATTTT. The encoded protein is CASSPVGGARQPQHF.

The chain recombines TRBV5-1 with TRBJ2-7, with 7 bases identical to TRBD2. Germline CDR1 and CDR2: SGHRS and YFSETQ. V was pared by 0 bases and J by 2 bases, with 8 bases of the junction left unmatched. CDR3 size: 16 residues. CDR3 in amino acids: CASSLGLSGPTYEQYF. The CDR3 DNA reads TGCGCCAGCAGCTTGGGCCTTAGCGGGCCAACCTACGAGCAGTACTTC.

V gene TRBV12-3 or TRBV12-4 combines with J gene TRBJ2-3; unclear D gene. This CDR3 comprises 11 residues. Trimming pared 6 bases from V and 2 bases from J, leaving 3 bases between. In nucleotides, the CDR3 is TGTGCCAGCAGCCTCACAGATACGCAGTATTTT. As protein: CASSLTDTQYF.

The chain is built from TRBV7-2 and TRBJ1-2; 7 nucleotides match TRBD1. Germline V gene lookup returns CDR1 SGHTA and CDR2 FQGNSA. The CDR3 runs to 15 residues. With 5 bases clipped from V and 4 bases from J, the junction kept 10 bases outside the gene matches. The CDR3 sequence: CASSADRRGSYGYTF. The CDR3 DNA sequence: TGTGCCAGCAGCGCGGACAGGAGAGGGTCCTATGGCTACACCTTC.

The chain is built from TRBV4-3 and TRBJ2-1; D might be TRBD1 (5 bases). The CDR3 is 15 residues long. CDR1 is LGHNA and CDR2 is YSLEER in the germline V gene. V dropped 0 bases and J dropped 7 bases, with 13 bases sitting between them. Here the CDR3 reads CASSQDAQGRNEQFF. CDR3 in DNA: TGCGCCAGCAGCCAAGATGCGCAGGGCCGGAATGAGCAGTTCTTC.

This chain uses TRBV18 with TRBJ2-7, with no clear D. There are 13 residues in the CDR3. CDR1 is KGHSH and CDR2 is LQKENI in the germline V gene. The V gene lost 3 bases and the J gene lost 5 bases, with 11 bases spanning the gap. The CDR3 spells CASSPPSVNEQYF. The CDR3, as DNA: TGTGCCAGCTCACCCCCCAGCGTAAACGAGCAGTACTTC.

The chain links TRBV5-8 to TRBJ1-1, with 9 bases fitting TRBD1. The CDR3 is 15 residues long. Germline V gene lookup returns CDR1 SGHTS and CDR2 YDEGEE. J lost 1 base, V lost 0 bases, and 1 base had no gene match. The CDR3 loop reads CASSLGDRANTEAFF. The CDR3, as DNA: TGTGCCAGCAGCTTGGGGGACAGGGCGAACACTGAAGCTTTCTTT.

This chain connects TRBV10-3 to TRBJ1-3; D possibly corresponds to TRBD1 (6 bases). CDR3 size: 14 residues. Germline V gene sequence: CDR1 ENHRY, CDR2 SYGVKD. The V end was cut by 7 bases, the J end by 3 bases, with 13 bases between. CDR3 coding DNA: TGTGCCATCACCGGACAGTCTAATGGAAACACCATATATTTT. Its translation: CAITGQSNGNTIYF.